Listed below are T cell receptor beta chains from one sample, sequenced in a study of CD8 T cells in ankylosing spondylitis. TCRdb reanalysed the 5' RACE reads using MiXCR and keeps one entry per CDR3 protein. This table holds some 800,000 distinct CDR3 sequences, roughly 12% found once. The sequenced sample consisted of blood, either unsorted or a sorted T cell fraction (not recorded which). Source of these receptors: a male donor with ankylosing spondylitis. CDR3s include the opening cysteine and the closing phenylalanine or tryptophan. The order of the fields is D gene, clone size, V gene, J gene, CDR3 DNA, CDR3 protein. The D gene is left open where the match is weak. Size values are once, few and many counts, or a class for expanded clones, and some rows have none.

>TRBD1|.|TRBV7-2|TRBJ1-1
TGTGCCAGCAGCTCGAGGACAGGGACCCCTGAAGCTTTCTTT
CASSSRTGTPEAFF
>.|once|TRBV6-2/TRBV6-3|TRBJ1-6
TGTGCCAGCAGGGTCGGACGAAACTCACCCCTCCACTTT
CASRVGRNSPLHF
>TRBD2|many|TRBV4-3|TRBJ2-1
TGCGCCAGCAGCCAAGGGGTAGCGGGGTTCTCCTACAATGAGCAGTTCTTC
CASSQGVAGFSYNEQFF
>TRBD1|many|TRBV28|TRBJ1-5
TGTGCCGGAAAGTCAGGGGGCAGTCAGCCCCAGCATTTT
CAGKSGGSQPQHF
>TRBD2|few|TRBV6-5|TRBJ2-1
TGTGCCAGCAGGCCTACTAGCGGGGAGCAGTTCTTC
CASRPTSGEQFF
>TRBD1|.|TRBV5-1|TRBJ2-7
TGCGCCAGCAGCTTGGGGGACAGGGAAGCCTACGAGCAGTACTTC
CASSLGDREAYEQYF
>.|.|TRBV7-2|TRBJ1-5
TGTGCCAGCAGCTTCTCGGGGTCCTACAATCAGCCCCAGCATTTT
CASSFSGSYNQPQHF
>TRBD2|many|TRBV24-1|TRBJ2-3
TGTGCCACCAGCGCACCGGGACTAGCGGGGGGCTCAAGCACAGATACGCAGTATTTT
CATSAPGLAGGSSTDTQYF
>.|.|TRBV5-1|TRBJ2-5
TGCGCCAGCAGCTCAGACCTATCTAGGACCCTTCCAGGCATTCGGTACCAAGAGACCCAGTACTTC
CASSSDLSRTLPGIRYQETQYF
>TRBD2|.|TRBV20-1|TRBJ2-3
TGCAGTGCCGAGAGCGGGAGGACAGATACGCAGTATTTT
CSAESGRTDTQYF
>.|.|TRBV11-2|TRBJ2-3
TGTGCCAGCCGCCCTGGTTGGGCCACCGCAGATACGCAGTATTTT
CASRPGWATADTQYF
>.|few|TRBV6-2/TRBV6-3|TRBJ1-1
TGTGCCAGCACCAAGCCTTGGAGGGGAAACACTGAAGCTTTCTTT
CASTKPWRGNTEAFF
>TRBD2|.|TRBV28|TRBJ2-3
TGTGCCAGCCCGCCTAGCGGAAGCACAGATACGCAGTATTTT
CASPPSGSTDTQYF
>.|few|TRBV20-1|TRBJ1-1
TGCAGTGCTAGAGCCCCGGGAGGCGACGGGCATACTGAAGCTTTCTTT
CSARAPGGDGHTEAFF
>.|many|TRBV20-1|TRBJ2-3
TGCAGTGCAGAGGCCCGATCAGATACGCAGTATTTT
CSAEARSDTQYF
>.|.|TRBV6-4|TRBJ2-3
TGTGCCAGCAGTGACGCGCCTAGCACAGATACGCAGTATTTT
CASSDAPSTDTQYF
>.|.|TRBV27|TRBJ1-1
TGTGCCAGCAGTTTATGGGCCGTAAACTGGAACACTGAAGCTTTCTTT
CASSLWAVNWNTEAFF
>.|few|TRBV7-2|TRBJ2-6
TGTGCCAGCAGCTTCACTTTAGGTGGGGCCAACGTCCTGACTTTC
CASSFTLGGANVLTF
>TRBD2|.|TRBV10-2|TRBJ2-7
TGCGCCAGCGGACCGGGGGGAGGGGTCTACGAGCAGTACTTC
CASGPGGGVYEQYF
>.|.|TRBV7-9|TRBJ1-4
TGTGCCAGCAGCTTAGCAGGGGCAATTGAAAAACTGTTTTTT
CASSLAGAIEKLFF
>TRBD2|.|TRBV20-1|TRBJ2-3
TGCAGTGCTGCCACCGGGACTAGCGGGGGGCCTCGAGATACGCAGTATTTT
CSAATGTSGGPRDTQYF
>TRBD2|few|TRBV5-1|TRBJ2-3
TGCGCCAGCAGCTTGGAAAGACTAGCGGGGGGGCCAGATACGCAGTATTTT
CASSLERLAGGPDTQYF
>.|many|TRBV5-1|TRBJ1-2
TGCGCCAGCAGCGGGGACCTCTATGGCTACACCTTC
CASSGDLYGYTF
>.|many|TRBV20-1|TRBJ1-1
TGCAGTGCCCCACCGGCGGTAGAAGCTTTCTTT
CSAPPAVEAFF
>.|.|TRBV27|TRBJ2-1
TGTGCCAGCAGTTCGAATGGGGGAGCCAGGGGTGAGCAGTTCTTC
CASSSNGGARGEQFF
>.|.|TRBV5-1|TRBJ1-1
TGCGCCAGCAGCTTGGTAGGGAGGACGGCTGAAGCTTTCTTT
CASSLVGRTAEAFF
>.|.|TRBV20-1|TRBJ1-1
TGCAGTGCTAGTTGGCAGCCGAACACTGAAGCTTTCTTT
CSASWQPNTEAFF
>.|many|TRBV29-1|TRBJ2-7
TGCAGCGCTGGAAGCTCCTACGAGCAGTACTTC
CSAGSSYEQYF
>TRBD1|few|TRBV20-1|TRBJ2-3
TGCAGTGCTAGTCGACCGGGACAGGGCCGAGATACGCAGTATTTT
CSASRPGQGRDTQYF
>.|many|TRBV5-1|TRBJ2-7
TGCGCCAGCAGCCTAAATCCGGGACATCAGTACTACGAGCAGTACTTC
CASSLNPGHQYYEQYF
>.|few|TRBV4-3|TRBJ2-7
TGCGCCAGCAGCCAAGATTATTCCGGGACCGGCGAGCAGTACTTC
CASSQDYSGTGEQYF
>.|.|TRBV7-2|TRBJ1-2
TGTGCCAGCAGCTTATTCCAGTCCGGGGGCTATGGCTACACCTTC
CASSLFQSGGYGYTF
>.|many|TRBV7-2|TRBJ1-5
TGTGCCAGCAGTTCGGTCCCGGGGAATCAGCCCCAGCATTTT
CASSSVPGNQPQHF
>TRBD2|.|TRBV5-6|TRBJ2-1
TGTGCCAGCCGGCGGGGCGGGAGACACGTTAATGAGCAGTTCTTC
CASRRGGRHVNEQFF
>TRBD2|.|TRBV29-1|TRBJ2-1
TGCAGCGGGGGGAAGACTAGCGGGAGCGGTGAGCAGTTCTTC
CSGGKTSGSGEQFF
>.|.|TRBV7-2|TRBJ1-1
TGTGCCAGCAGGCTCCGGGGCAACACTGAAGCTTTCTTT
CASRLRGNTEAFF
>.|few|TRBV20-1|TRBJ2-4
TGCAGTGCTAGAGAGGGCAGTAAAAACATTCAGTACTTC
CSAREGSKNIQYF
>.|few|TRBV20-1|TRBJ2-7
TGCAGTGCTAGAATAGGGGGGGCCTACGAGCAGTACTTC
CSARIGGAYEQYF
>TRBD2|few|TRBV18|TRBJ2-1
TGTGCCAGCTCACCACTGATAGCGGGAGACAATGAGCAGTTCTTC
CASSPLIAGDNEQFF
>.|.|TRBV19|TRBJ2-3
TGTGCCAGTACAGATACGCAGTATTTT
CASTDTQYF
>.|many|TRBV20-1|TRBJ1-5
TGCAGTGCTAGAGAAACAGATAGCAATCAGCCCCAGCATTTT
CSARETDSNQPQHF